A single sample is the source of the 22 T cell receptor beta chains below, sequenced in a study of blood T cell repertoires in COVID-19 (TCRdb year 2020). Libraries were made using the immunoSEQ multiplex PCR assay. TCRdb mirrors the immuneACCESS table, restricted to in-frame sequences. Some clones are absent from its copies; in checked studies, under half trace to an unresolved V gene, and the reason for the others is unknown. For this sample there are some 340,000 clones; less than 90% appear just once. The ten largest clones add up to less than 6% of the sample. What was sequenced was PBMCs or T cells enriched from blood (not recorded which). These receptors all come from a woman in her forties or fifties who had recovered from COVID-19.

The gene calls are TRBV2 and TRBJ1-1; 11 nucleotides align to TRBD1. The CDR3 has 14 amino acids. In germline, CDR1 is SNHLY, CDR2 FYNNEI. With V trimmed by 6 bases and J by 7 bases, 7 bases remained unmatched. The CDR3 loop reads CASRVDRGQIEAFF. As DNA, the CDR3 is TGTGCCAGCAGAGTGGACAGGGGGCAAATTGAAGCTTTCTTT.

V usage is TRBV27 and J usage is TRBJ1-2; maybe TRBD1 (5 bases). V lost 8 bases and J lost 4, with 17 bases in between. CDR3 length: 14 residues. In germline, CDR1 is MNHEY, CDR2 SMNVEV (reference sequence). The CDR3 DNA is TGTGCCAGCCGACCAGCCGGGACTCCCTATGGCTACACCTTC. Translated, it gives CASRPAGTPYGYTF.

The chain couples TRBV3-1 (or the pseudogene TRBV3-2) to TRBJ2-3, with D possibly being TRBD2 (6 bases). CDR1 and CDR2 (germline): LGHDT, YNNKEL (reference sequence). The CDR3 has 17 amino acids. The germline V and J ends were trimmed by 0 bases and 2 bases, with 15 bases remaining between them. The CDR3 coding sequence is TGTGCCAGCAGCCAAGAGTCGGGAGTTTCTCCCACAGATACGCAGTATTTT. Amino acid sequence: CASSQESGVSPTDTQYF.

This chain connects TRBV7-3 to TRBJ2-2, with 8 bases fitting TRBD2. The germline gives CDR1 SGHTA, CDR2 FQGTGA. This CDR3 region has 17 residues. The V segment lost 5 bases and the J segment 4 bases; nucleotides outside the gene matches: 12. The CDR3 DNA follows: TGTGCCAGCAGCACATACTCCGGGACTAGAGGCACCGGGGAGCTGTTTTTT. Amino acids: CASSTYSGTRGTGELFF.

The CDR3 DNA sequence: TGTGCCAGCAGCCACCTGAGTCCGTACCAAGAGACCCAGTACTTC. Protein product: CASSHLSPYQETQYF. The V and J genes are TRBV7-6 and TRBJ2-5, with D uncertain. The CDR3 length is 15 residues. CDR1 is SGHVS, CDR2 FNYEAQ, per germline. V lost 5 bases to trimming and J lost 0 bases, with 13 bases between them.

This clone was counted between two and nine times. The chain combines TRBV4-2 with TRBJ1-2; D might be TRBD1 (6 bases). The CDR3 is 13 amino acids. From germline, CDR1 is LGHNA and CDR2 YNFKEQ. Trimming pared 5 bases from V and 4 bases from J, leaving 11 bases between. CDR3 region: CASSTEGGYGYTF. Written as DNA, the CDR3 is TGTGCCAGCAGCACCGAAGGGGGCTATGGCTACACCTTC.

The chain combines TRBV7-2 with TRBJ1-5; 7 positions match TRBD1. The trim removed 3 bases at V and 2 bases at J, leaving 7 bases unmatched. From germline, CDR1 is SGHTA and CDR2 FQGNSA. The CDR3 consists of 16 residues. DNA for the CDR3: TGTGCCAGCAGCTTCGATGGTACAGGGGGCAATCAGCCCCAGCATTTT. It encodes CASSFDGTGGNQPQHF.

A few counts support this clone. The rearrangement uses TRBV20-1 and TRBJ2-7, with D maybe TRBD2 (7 bases). There are 15 residues in the CDR3. CDR1 DFQATT and CDR2 SNEGSKA come from the germline V gene (reference sequence). V was clipped by 3 bases and J by 4 bases, with 19 bases between them. Here the CDR3 reads CSASDVGGGPYEQYF. CDR3 nucleotides: TGCAGTGCTAGTGATGTGGGCGGGGGCCCTTACGAGCAGTACTTC.

The CDR3 region is CASTRFEGYTF. In DNA, the CDR3 is TGTGCCAGCACTCGGTTCGAAGGCTACACCTTC. This chain links TRBV6-5 with TRBJ1-2; D not resolved. V gave up 7 bases and J gave up 8 bases, with 11 bases separating them. The CDR3 is made up of 11 amino acids. From germline, CDR1 is MNHEY and CDR2 SVGAGI.

In its sample, this clone was seen once. This rearrangement joins TRBV10-3 to TRBJ1-5; D perhaps matches TRBD1 (5 bases). CDR1 is ENHRY and CDR2 is SYGVKD in the germline V gene. The CDR3 runs to 15 residues. Trimming removed 1 base from V and 6 bases from J, with 13 bases in between. CDR3 protein: CAISEYSGRGQPQHF. The CDR3 region has the DNA TGTGCCATCAGTGAGTATTCAGGGAGGGGTCAGCCCCAGCATTTT.

CDR3 sequence: CASSAGQGLMSVETQYF. CDR3 bases: TGTGCCAGCAGCGCGGGACAGGGTTTAATGTCCGTAGAGACCCAGTACTTC. The V and J genes are TRBV5-5 and TRBJ2-5; TRBD1 matches 9 bases. J gave up 4 bases and V 4 bases, and 14 bases lay outside the gene matches. The V gene's germline CDR1 is SGHKS and CDR2 YYEKEE (reference sequence). The CDR3 covers 17 residues.

This chain uses TRBV6-6 with TRBJ1-2, with 8 bases aligning to TRBD1. The germline gives CDR1 MNHNY, CDR2 SVGAGI (reference sequence). This CDR3 spans 12 amino acids. The V segment lost 4 bases and the J segment 7 bases; nucleotides outside the gene matches: 2. The CDR3 spells CASSFGQGGYTF. Here the CDR3 DNA reads TGTGCCAGCAGTTTTGGACAGGGTGGCTACACCTTC.

This clone came up many times. The chain joins TRBV7-9 to TRBJ1-2; 7 nucleotides align to TRBD1. The J segment lost 7 bases and the V segment lost 6 bases, leaving 8 bases of the junction unmatched. Germline V gives CDR1 SEHNR, CDR2 FQNEAQ (reference sequence). The CDR3 consists of 13 residues. For the CDR3, the DNA is TGTGCCAGCAGAACGTCACAGGGGTCTGGCTACACCTTC. Its translation is CASRTSQGSGYTF.

The V gene is TRBV5-5, the J gene TRBJ1-5; TRBD1 matches 7 bases. CDR1 SGHKS and CDR2 YYEKEE come from the germline V gene (reference sequence). V dropped 3 bases and J dropped 5; count of bases not matched to a gene: 8. There are 15 residues in the CDR3. CDR3 nucleotides: TGTGCCAGCAGCTCTGGACAGGCTAGTGATCAGCCCCAGCATTTT. Its protein is CASSSGQASDQPQHF.

This clone was seen more than once but under ten times. The J gene is TRBJ2-7, the V gene TRBV29-1; D not certain. V lost 1 base and J 0 bases, leaving 16 bases between the germline ends. Germline-derived CDR1 and CDR2 are SQVTM and ANQGSEA. The CDR3 extends over 16 amino acids. For the CDR3, the DNA is TGCAGCGTTGAAGGAGCGAGCAGAATGGGCTCCTACGAGCAGTACTTC. Protein product: CSVEGASRMGSYEQYF.

The chain joins TRBV4-2 to TRBJ2-3; D might be TRBD1 (6 bases). CDR3 length equals 16 residues. Trimming left V 1 base short and J 5 bases short, with 16 bases between. Germline CDR1 LGHNA, CDR2 YNFKEQ. In nucleotides, the CDR3 is TGTGCCAGCAGCCAAGTTACAGGGATCGATGGAGATACGCAGTATTTT. Its protein product is CASSQVTGIDGDTQYF.

The rearrangement uses TRBV2 and TRBJ2-7, with D possibly matching TRBD2 (5 bases). Germline CDR1 and CDR2: SNHLY and FYNNEI. Trimming shortened V by 7 bases and J by 7 bases, and 14 bases separated the two germline ends. This CDR3 has 12 residues. The CDR3 sequence is CASTDLAREQYF. The CDR3 nucleotides are TGTGCCAGCACCGACCTAGCTCGGGAGCAGTACTTC.

The sample holds one count of this clone. The rearrangement links TRBV27 to TRBJ1-2; maybe TRBD1 (6 bases). This CDR3 contains 13 residues. Germline assignment: CDR1 MNHEY and CDR2 SMNVEV (reference sequence). V was clipped by 4 bases and J by 7 bases, with 13 bases between them. CDR3 bases: TGTGCCAGCAGTTGGGGGGGCGGCGGTGGCTACACCTTC. It encodes CASSWGGGGGYTF.

The chain couples TRBV30 to TRBJ1-1, with a tentative D call TRBD1 (5 bases). Trimming cost V 7 bases and J 1 base, with 13 bases left between them. In germline, CDR1 is GTSNPN, CDR2 SVGIG (reference sequence). This CDR3 spans 13 amino acids. CDR3 nucleotides: TGTGCCTACCAGGGCTTAGGGAACACTGAAGCTTTCTTT. This codes for CAYQGLGNTEAFF.

CDR3 in amino acids: CASSTGTGSNYGYTF. The CDR3, as DNA: TGTGCCAGTAGTACGGGGACAGGGAGTAACTATGGCTACACCTTC. The rearrangement links TRBV19 to TRBJ1-2, with 9 bases lining up with TRBD1. Losses at the gene ends were 4 bases for V and 1 base for J; bases not matched to a gene: 4. Germline V lookup: CDR1 LNHDA, CDR2 SQIVND (reference sequence). The CDR3 is made up of 15 amino acids.

This rearrangement joins TRBV7-2 to TRBJ2-1; possibly TRBD2 for D (6 bases). The V gene lost 1 base and the J gene lost 3 bases, with 10 bases spanning the gap. CDR1 and CDR2 from the germline V gene are SGHTA and FQGNSA. This CDR3 comprises 15 residues. Written as DNA, the CDR3 is TGTGCCAGCAGCTTAGGGGACTTACTCTACAATGAGCAGTTCTTC. Its protein is CASSLGDLLYNEQFF.

V is TRBV12-3 or TRBV12-4 and J is TRBJ1-2, with D maybe TRBD1 (6 bases). CDR3 length: 13 amino acids. Trimming pared 2 bases from V and 4 bases from J, leaving 8 bases between. The CDR3: CASSLQGTYGYTF. CDR3 DNA: TGTGCCAGCAGTTTACAGGGGACCTATGGCTACACCTTC.